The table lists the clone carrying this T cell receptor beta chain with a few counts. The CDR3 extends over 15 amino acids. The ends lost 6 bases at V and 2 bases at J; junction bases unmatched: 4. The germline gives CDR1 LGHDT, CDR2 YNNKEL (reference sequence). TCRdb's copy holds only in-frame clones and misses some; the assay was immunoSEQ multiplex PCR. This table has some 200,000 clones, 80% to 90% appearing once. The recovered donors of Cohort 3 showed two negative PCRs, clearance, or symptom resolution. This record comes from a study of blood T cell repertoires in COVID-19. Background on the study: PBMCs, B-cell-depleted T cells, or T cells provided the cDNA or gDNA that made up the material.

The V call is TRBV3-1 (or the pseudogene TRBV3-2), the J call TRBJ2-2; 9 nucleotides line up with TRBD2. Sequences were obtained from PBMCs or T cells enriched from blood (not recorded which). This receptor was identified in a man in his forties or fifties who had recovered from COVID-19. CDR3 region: CASSAGGANTGELFF. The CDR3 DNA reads TGTGCCAGCAGTGCGGGAGGGGCTAACACCGGGGAGCTGTTTTTT.